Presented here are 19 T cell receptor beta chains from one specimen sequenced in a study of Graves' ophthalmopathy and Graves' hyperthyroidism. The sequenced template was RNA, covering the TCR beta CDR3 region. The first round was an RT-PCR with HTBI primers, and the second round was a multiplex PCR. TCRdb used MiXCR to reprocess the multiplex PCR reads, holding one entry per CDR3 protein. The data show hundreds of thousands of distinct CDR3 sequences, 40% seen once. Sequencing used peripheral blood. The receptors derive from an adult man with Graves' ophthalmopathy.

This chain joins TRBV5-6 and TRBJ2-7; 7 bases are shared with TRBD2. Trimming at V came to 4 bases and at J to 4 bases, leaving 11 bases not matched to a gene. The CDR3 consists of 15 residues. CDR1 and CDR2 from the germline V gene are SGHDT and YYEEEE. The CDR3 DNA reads TGTGCCAGCAGCCAAAGCGGGGCTATGAAGTACGAGCAGTACTTC. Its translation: CASSQSGAMKYEQYF.

CDR3 sequence: CASKGIANTGELFF. CDR3 DNA sequence: TGTGCCAGCAAGGGGATCGCGAACACCGGGGAGCTGTTTTTT. This chain connects TRBV2 to TRBJ2-2, with D perhaps TRBD1 (5 bases). The CDR3 length is 14 residues. Germline CDR1 and CDR2: SNHLY and FYNNEI. Deletions cut 7 bases from V and 0 bases from J, with 9 bases between.

The CDR3 nucleotides read TGTGCCAGCAGCGTCGGGCGGAATGAGCAGTTCTTC. It specifies CASSVGRNEQFF. V is TRBV7-9 and J is TRBJ2-7, with unresolved D. The tail of the sequence fits TRBJ2-1 better, so the J call may be wrong. Germline CDR1 SEHNR, CDR2 FQNEAQ (reference sequence). The CDR3 runs 12 residues.

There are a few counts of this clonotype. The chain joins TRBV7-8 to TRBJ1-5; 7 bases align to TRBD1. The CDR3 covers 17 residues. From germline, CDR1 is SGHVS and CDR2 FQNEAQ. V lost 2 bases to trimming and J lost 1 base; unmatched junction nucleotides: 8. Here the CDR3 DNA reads TGTGCCAGCAGCTTATCGACAGGGAAACAAAGCAATCAGCCCCAGCATTTT. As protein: CASSLSTGKQSNQPQHF.

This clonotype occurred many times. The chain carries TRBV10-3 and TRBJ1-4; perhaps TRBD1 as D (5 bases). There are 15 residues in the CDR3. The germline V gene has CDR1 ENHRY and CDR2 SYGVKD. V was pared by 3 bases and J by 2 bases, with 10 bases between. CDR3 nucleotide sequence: TGTGCCATCAGTGATATTGGGGGGACTAATGAAAAACTGTTTTTT. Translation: CAISDIGGTNEKLFF.

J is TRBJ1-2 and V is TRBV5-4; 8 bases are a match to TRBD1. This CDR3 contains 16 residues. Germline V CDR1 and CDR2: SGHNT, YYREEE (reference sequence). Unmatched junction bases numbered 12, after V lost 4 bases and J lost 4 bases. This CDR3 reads CASSQREGQGVYGYTF. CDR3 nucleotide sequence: TGTGCCAGCAGCCAACGGGAAGGACAGGGTGTCTATGGCTACACCTTC.

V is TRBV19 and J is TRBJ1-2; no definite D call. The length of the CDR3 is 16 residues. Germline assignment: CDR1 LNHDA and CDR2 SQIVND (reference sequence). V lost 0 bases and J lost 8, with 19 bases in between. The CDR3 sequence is CASSIDRISRLRGYTF. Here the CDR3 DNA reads TGTGCCAGTAGTATAGATCGTATCAGCCGGCTTCGGGGCTACACCTTC.

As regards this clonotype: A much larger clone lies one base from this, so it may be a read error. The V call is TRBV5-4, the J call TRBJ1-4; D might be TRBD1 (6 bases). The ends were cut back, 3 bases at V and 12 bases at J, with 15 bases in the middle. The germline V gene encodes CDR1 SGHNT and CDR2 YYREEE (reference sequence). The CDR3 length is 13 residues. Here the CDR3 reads CASSSTDRKELFF. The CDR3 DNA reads TGTGCCAGCAGCTCCACCGACAGGAAGGAACTGTTTTTT.

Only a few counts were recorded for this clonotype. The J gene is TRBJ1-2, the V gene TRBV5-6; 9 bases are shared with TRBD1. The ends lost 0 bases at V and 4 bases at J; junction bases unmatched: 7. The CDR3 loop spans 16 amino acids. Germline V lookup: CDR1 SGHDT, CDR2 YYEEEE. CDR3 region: CASSLAVDRGLYGYTF. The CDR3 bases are TGTGCCAGCAGCTTGGCCGTGGACAGGGGCCTCTATGGCTACACCTTC.

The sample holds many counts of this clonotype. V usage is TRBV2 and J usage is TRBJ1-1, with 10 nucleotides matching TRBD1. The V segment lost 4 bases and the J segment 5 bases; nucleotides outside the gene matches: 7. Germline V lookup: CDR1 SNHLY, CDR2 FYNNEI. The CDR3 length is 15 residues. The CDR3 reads CASSGRQGAGTEAFF. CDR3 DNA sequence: TGTGCCAGCAGTGGTAGACAGGGGGCTGGAACTGAAGCTTTCTTT. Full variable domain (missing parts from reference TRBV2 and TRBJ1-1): EPEVTQTPSHQVTQMGQEVILRCVPISNHLYFYWYRQILGQKVEFLVSFYNNEISEKSEIFDDQFSVERPDGSNFTLKIRSTKLEDSAMYFCASSGRQGAGTEAFFGQGTRLTVV.

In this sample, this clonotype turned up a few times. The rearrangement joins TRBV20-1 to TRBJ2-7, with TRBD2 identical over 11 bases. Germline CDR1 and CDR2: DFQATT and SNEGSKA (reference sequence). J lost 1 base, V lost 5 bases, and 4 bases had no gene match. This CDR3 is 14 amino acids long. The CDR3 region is CSALLAGVSYEQYF. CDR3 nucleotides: TGCAGTGCTCTACTAGCGGGAGTATCCTACGAGCAGTACTTC.

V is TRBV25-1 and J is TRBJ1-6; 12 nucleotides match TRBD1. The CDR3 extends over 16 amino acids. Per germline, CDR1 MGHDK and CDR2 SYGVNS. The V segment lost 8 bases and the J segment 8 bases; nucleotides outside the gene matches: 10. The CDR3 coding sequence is TGTGCCAGCGCTCCTGGGACAGGGGGCTTGGATTCACCCCTCCACTTT. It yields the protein CASAPGTGGLDSPLHF.

The CDR3, as DNA: TGTGCCAGCAGCGAAACGACAGGGAATCAGCCCCAGCATTTT. Its translation is CASSETTGNQPQHF. The chain joins TRBV24-1 to TRBJ1-5; 7 bases align to TRBD1. The germline V gene encodes CDR1 KGHDR and CDR2 SFDVKD. The CDR3 is 14 residues long. V lost 11 bases and J lost 4; bases outside the gene matches: 10.

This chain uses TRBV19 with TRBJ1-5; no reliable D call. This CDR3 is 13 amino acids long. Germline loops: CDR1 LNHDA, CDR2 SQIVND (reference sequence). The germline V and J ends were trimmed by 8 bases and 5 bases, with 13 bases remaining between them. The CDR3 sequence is CASAPGKYQPQHF. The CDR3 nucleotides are TGTGCCAGTGCCCCCGGGAAATATCAGCCCCAGCATTTT.

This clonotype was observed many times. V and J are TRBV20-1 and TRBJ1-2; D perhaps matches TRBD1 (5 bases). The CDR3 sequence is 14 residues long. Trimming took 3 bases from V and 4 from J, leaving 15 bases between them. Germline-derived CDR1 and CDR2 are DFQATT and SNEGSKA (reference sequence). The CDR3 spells CSASVPGTPYGYTF. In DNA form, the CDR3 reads TGCAGTGCTAGTGTCCCCGGGACTCCCTATGGCTACACCTTC.

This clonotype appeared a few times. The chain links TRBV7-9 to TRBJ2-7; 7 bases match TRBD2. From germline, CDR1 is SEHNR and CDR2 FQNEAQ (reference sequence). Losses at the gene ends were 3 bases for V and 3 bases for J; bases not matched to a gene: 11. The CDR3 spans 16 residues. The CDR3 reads CASSLAVAGVGYEQYF. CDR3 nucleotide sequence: TGTGCCAGCAGCTTGGCGGTGGCGGGAGTAGGCTACGAGCAGTACTTC. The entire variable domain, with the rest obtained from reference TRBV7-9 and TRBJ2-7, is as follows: DTGVSQNPRHKITKRGQNVTFRCDPISEHNRLYWYRQTLGQGPEFLTYFQNEAQLEKSRLLSDRFSAERPKGSFSTLEIQRTEQGDSAMYLCASSLAVAGVGYEQYFGPGTRLTVT.

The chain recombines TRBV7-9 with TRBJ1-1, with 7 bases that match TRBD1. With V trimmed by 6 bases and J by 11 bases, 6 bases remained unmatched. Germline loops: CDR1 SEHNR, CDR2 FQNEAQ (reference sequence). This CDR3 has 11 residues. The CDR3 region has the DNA TGTGCCAGCAGTCCACAGGGGAGGGCTTTCTTT. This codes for CASSPQGRAFF.

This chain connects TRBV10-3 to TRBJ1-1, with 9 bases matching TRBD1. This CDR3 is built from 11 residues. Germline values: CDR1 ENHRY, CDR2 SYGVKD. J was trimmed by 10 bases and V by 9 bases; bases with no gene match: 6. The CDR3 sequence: CAMGQGEGAFF. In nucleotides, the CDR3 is TGTGCCATGGGACAGGGTGAAGGAGCTTTCTTT.

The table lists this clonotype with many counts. The CDR3, as DNA: TGTGCCAGCAGCTCCCGAAACCCCTCACCCCTCCACTTT. The encoded protein is CASSSRNPSPLHF. The rearrangement uses TRBV7-8 and TRBJ1-6, with no clear D. The length of the CDR3 is 13 residues. The germline V gene has CDR1 SGHVS and CDR2 FQNEAQ. Trimming cost V 4 bases and J 10 bases, with 11 bases left between them.